This TCR beta chain was documented in a study of blood T cell repertoires in COVID-19. Whole-study context: T cells, B-cell-depleted T cells, or PBMCs supplied cDNA or gDNA.

In the original analysis: Reference gene primers were amplified, and this amplification served to estimate nucleated cell counts. Profiled with immunoSEQ multiplex PCR; TCRdb holds only in-frame clones, not every one. V and J calls and clone size follow that table, whereas D and trimming were derived from the DNA. This sample has fewer than 350,000 clones; 85% occur once, and the top ten carry 2% to 3%. This clone has just one count. Cohort placement rested on clinical history that participants reported themselves. Cohort 3 recovery required two negative PCRs, clearance, or symptom resolution. The CDR3 consists of 14 residues. The germline gives CDR1 MDHEN, CDR2 SYDVKM. The germline V and J ends were trimmed by 8 bases and 0 bases, with 14 bases remaining between them.

Input material: PBMCs or T cells enriched from blood (not recorded which). This chain connects TRBV28 to TRBJ2-7, with D unresolved. This receptor was taken from a woman in her 50s who had recovered from COVID-19. CDR3 in DNA: TGTGCCAGCGAGCAATATAGATACTCCTACGAGCAGTACTTC. This encodes CASEQYRYSYEQYF.